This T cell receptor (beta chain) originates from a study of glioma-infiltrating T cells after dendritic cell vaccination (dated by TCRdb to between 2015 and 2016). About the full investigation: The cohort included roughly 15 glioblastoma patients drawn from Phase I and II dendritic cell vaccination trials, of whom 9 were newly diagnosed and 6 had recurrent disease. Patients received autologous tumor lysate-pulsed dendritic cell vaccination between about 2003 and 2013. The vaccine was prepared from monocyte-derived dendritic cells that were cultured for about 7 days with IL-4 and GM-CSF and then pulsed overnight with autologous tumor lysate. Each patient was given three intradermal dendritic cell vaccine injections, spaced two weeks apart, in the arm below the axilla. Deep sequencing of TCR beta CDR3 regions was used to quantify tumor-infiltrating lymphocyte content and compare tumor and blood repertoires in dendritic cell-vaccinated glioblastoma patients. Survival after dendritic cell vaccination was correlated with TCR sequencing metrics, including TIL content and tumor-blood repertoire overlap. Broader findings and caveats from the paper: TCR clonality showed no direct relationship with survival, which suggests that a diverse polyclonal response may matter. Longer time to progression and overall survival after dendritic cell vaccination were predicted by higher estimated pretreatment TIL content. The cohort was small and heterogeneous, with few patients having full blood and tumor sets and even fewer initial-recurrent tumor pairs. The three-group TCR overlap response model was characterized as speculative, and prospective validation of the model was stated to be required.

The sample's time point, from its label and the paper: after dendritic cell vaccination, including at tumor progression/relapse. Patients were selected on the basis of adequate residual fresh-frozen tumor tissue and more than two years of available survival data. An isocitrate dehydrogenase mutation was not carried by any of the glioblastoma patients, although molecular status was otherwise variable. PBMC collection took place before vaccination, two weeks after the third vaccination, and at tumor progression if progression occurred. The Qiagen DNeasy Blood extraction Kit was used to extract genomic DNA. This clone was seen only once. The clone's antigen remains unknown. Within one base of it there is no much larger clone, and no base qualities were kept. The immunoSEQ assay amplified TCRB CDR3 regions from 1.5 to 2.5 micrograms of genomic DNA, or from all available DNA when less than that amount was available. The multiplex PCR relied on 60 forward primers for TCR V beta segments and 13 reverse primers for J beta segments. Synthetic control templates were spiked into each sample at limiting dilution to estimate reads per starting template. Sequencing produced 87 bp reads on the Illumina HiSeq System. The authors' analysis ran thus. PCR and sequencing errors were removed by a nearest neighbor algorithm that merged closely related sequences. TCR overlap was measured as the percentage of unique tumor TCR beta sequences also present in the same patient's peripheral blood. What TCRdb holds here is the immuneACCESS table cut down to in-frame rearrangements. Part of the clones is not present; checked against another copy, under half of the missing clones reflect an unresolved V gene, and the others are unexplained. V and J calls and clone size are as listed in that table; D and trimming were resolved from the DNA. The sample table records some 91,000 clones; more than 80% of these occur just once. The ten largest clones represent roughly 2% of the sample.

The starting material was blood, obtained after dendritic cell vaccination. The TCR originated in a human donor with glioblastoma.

The CDR3 sequence is CASLRTTYNEQFF. The DNA sequence reads TGTGCCAGCTTGCGGACTACCTACAATGAGCAGTTCTTC. This sequence uses TRBV5-6 and TRBJ2-1; perhaps TRBD2 is the D gene, with 6 bases matching. The CDR3 numbers 13 residues from cysteine through phenylalanine. Of the read, only the CDR3 DNA is kept; its 39 bases are in frame from base 1. The germline V gene yields SGHDT for CDR1 and YYEEEE for CDR2. V is clipped by 7 bases and J by 2 bases, and the sequence between their germline boundaries is 10 bases long. With all but the CDR3 taken from the reference TRBV5-6 and TRBJ2-1 genes, the full variable domain is: DAGVTQSPTHLIKTRGQQVTLRCSPKSGHDTVSWYQQALGQGPQFIFQYYEEEERQRGNFPDRFSGHQFPNYSSELNVNALLLGDSALYLCASLRTTYNEQFFGPGTRLTVL.